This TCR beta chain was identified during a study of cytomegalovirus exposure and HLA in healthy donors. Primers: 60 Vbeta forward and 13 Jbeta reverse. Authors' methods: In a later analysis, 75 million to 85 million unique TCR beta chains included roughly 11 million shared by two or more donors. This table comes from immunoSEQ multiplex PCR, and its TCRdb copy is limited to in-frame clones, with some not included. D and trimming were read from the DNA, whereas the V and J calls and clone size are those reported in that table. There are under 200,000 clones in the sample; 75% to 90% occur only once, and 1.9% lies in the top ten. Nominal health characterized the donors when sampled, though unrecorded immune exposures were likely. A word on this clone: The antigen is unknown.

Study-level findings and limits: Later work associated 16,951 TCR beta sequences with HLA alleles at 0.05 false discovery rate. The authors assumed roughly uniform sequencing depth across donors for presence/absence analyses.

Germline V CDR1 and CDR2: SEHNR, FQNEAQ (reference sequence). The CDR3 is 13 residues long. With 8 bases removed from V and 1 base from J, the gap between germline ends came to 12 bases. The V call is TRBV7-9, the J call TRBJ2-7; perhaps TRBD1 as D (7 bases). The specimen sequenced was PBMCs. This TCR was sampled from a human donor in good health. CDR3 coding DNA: TGTGCCAGCGGCGGGACAGCTTCCTACGAGCAGTACTTC. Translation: CASGGTASYEQYF.